This T cell receptor (beta chain) was obtained from a study of CD8 T cells in ankylosing spondylitis (dated by TCRdb to between 2016 and 2019). With respect to the entire study: To find TCR variants linked to disease, the study profiled T cell receptor beta repertoires in ankylosing spondylitis patients and healthy donors. The full study cohort comprised around 23 ankylosing spondylitis patients and over a hundred healthy donors. Peripheral blood was sampled, and synovial fluid was additionally collected from ankylosing spondylitis patients. General findings and caveats noted by the study authors: The disease-linked clones showed a CD8+ phenotype and occurred at relatively low frequencies in peripheral blood. Some motif variants had previously been reported in the synovial fluid and blood of reactive arthritis patients, which suggests shared mechanisms of disease initiation. The disease-linked clones were reported as significantly enriched in matched synovial fluid samples from ankylosing spondylitis patients. Blood from ankylosing spondylitis patients appeared to be characterized by a TCR beta motif made up of several highly homologous amino acid variants.

The sample was run on an Illumina HiSeq 2500. Quantitative 5'-RACE with molecular barcodes was the method used to prepare the TCR beta libraries. From the authors' description of their analysis: Disease-linked TCR variants were identified with a new computational method built on a probabilistic model of VDJ rearrangement. TCRdb reprocessing: public reads trimmed at Q25 with fastp, clones called with MiXCR, in-frame beta chains kept. Under each unique CDR3 protein, matching rows form one entry showing the most common genes and DNA. The V and J calls reflect TCRdb's pipeline rather than the authors' work. For this sample the table gives a few hundred thousand distinct CDR3 sequences, of which roughly 10% were detected only once. Less than 8% of the sample belongs to the ten largest clones. Spanning cysteine to phenylalanine, the CDR3 consists of 16 amino acids. The kept DNA is CDR3 alone, 48 bases in frame from the first base. CDR1 and CDR2 are drawn from the germline V gene: SGHDN, FVKESK. The junction shows trimming of 4 bases on V and 0 bases on J, plus 10 bases between the germline ends.

In its sample, this clonotype was seen many times. This clone's antigen is unknown. No base quality values were provided; no much bigger clone lies one nucleotide off. The TCR was taken from a male donor with ankylosing spondylitis or in good health (not recorded which). Recombination joined TRBV14 with TRBJ1-6, with the D gene not clear enough to name. Sequencing used blood, either unsorted or a sorted T cell fraction (not recorded which). The sequence in DNA is TGTGCCAGCAGCCCGAGATCTAGCTCCTATAATTCACCCCTCCACTTT. Its product reads: CASSPRSSSYNSPLHF.